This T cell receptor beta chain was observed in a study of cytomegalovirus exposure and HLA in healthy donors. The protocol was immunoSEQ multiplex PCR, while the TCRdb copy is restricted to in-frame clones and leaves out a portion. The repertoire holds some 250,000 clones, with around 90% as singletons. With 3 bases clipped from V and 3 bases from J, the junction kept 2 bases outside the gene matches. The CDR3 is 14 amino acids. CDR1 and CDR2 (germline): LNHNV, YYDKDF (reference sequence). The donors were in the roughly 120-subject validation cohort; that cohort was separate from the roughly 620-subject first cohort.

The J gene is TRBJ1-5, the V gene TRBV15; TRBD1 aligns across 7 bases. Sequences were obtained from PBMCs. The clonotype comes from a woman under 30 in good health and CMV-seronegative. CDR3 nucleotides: TGTGCCACCAGCAGCGACAGGGACAATCAGCCCCAGCATTTT. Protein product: CATSSDRDNQPQHF.